This T cell receptor beta chain was recorded in a study of T-cell reconstitution after alpha-beta-depleted transplantation in children. CDR3 length equals 14 residues. Per the germline V gene, CDR1 is DFQATT and CDR2 is SNEGSKA (reference sequence). Trimming removed 0 bases from V and 2 bases from J, with 11 bases in between. A library of TCRbeta sequences, prepared with unique molecular identifiers, was generated. TCRdb re-called the PCR reads through MiXCR, storing one row per CDR3 protein. The table has fewer than 500,000 distinct CDR3 sequences, about 45% seen once. This specimen consisted of PBMCs, obtained before TCRalphabeta/CD19-depleted stem cell transplant. This receptor was obtained from a girl aged 2 to 9 with aplastic anemia, due to receive a stem cell transplant. The chain joins TRBV20-1 to TRBJ2-7; no clear D gene. The CDR3 loop reads CSAREDKLTYEQYF. In DNA form, the CDR3 reads TGCAGTGCTAGAGAGGATAAACTTACCTACGAGCAGTACTTC.